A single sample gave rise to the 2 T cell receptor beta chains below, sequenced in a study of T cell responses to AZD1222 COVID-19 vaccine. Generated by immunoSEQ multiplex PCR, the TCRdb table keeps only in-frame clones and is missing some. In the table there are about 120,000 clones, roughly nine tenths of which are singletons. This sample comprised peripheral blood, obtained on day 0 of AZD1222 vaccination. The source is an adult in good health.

CDR3 nucleotides: TGCAGCGCCGTTAGGGTCAGGCACAAGAACACTGAAGCTTTCTTT. Translating it yields CSAVRVRHKNTEAFF. V gene TRBV29-1 combines with J gene TRBJ1-1, with D unresolved. V lost 7 bases to trimming and J lost 1 base, with 19 bases between them. This CDR3 region has 15 residues. Per the germline V gene, CDR1 is SQVTM and CDR2 is ANQGSEA.

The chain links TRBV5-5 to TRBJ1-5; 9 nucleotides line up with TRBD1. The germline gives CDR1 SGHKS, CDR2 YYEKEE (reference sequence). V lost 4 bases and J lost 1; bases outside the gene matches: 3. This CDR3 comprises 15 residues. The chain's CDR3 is CASSRDRVSNQPQHF. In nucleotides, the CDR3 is TGTGCCAGCAGCCGGGACAGGGTAAGCAATCAGCCCCAGCATTTT.